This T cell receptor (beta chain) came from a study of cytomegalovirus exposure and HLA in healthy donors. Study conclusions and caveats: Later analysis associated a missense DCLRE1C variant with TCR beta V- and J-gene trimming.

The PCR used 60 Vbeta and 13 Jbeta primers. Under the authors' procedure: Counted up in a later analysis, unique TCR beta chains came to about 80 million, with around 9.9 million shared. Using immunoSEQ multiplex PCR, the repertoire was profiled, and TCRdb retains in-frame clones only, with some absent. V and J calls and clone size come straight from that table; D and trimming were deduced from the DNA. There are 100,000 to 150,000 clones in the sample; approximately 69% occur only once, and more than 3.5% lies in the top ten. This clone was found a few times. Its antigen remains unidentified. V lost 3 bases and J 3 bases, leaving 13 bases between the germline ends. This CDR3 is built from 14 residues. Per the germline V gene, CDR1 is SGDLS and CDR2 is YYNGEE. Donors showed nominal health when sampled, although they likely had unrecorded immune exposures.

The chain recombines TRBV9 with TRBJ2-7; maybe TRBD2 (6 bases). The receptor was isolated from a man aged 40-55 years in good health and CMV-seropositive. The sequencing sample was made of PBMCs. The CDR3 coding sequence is TGTGCCAGCAGCGCCGGGACTTCTCTCTACGAGCAGTACTTC. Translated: CASSAGTSLYEQYF. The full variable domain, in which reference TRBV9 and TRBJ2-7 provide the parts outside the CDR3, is DSGVTQTPKHLITATGQRVTLRCSPRSGDLSVYWYQQSLDQGLQFLIQYYNGEERAKGNILERFSAQQFPDLHSELNLSSLELGDSALYFCASSAGTSLYEQYFGPGTRLTVT.